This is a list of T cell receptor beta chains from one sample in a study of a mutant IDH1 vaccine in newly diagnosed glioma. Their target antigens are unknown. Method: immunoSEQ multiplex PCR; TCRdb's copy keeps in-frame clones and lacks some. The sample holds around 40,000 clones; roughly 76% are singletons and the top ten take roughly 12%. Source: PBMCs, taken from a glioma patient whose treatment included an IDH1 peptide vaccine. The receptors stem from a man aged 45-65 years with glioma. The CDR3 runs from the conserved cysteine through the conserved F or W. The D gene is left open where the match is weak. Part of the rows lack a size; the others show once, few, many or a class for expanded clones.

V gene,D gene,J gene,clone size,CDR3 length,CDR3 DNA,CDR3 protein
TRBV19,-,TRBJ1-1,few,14,TGTGCCAGTAGTACCCAGGAAATTTCGACTGAAGCTTTCTTT,CASSTQEISTEAFF
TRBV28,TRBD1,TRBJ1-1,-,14,TGTGCCAGCAGTGACAGGGGACCGAACACTGAAGCTTTCTTT,CASSDRGPNTEAFF
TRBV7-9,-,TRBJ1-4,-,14,TGTGCCAGCAGCCCGACGGTCTCTGGCGAAAAACTGTTTTTT,CASSPTVSGEKLFF
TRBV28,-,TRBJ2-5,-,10,TGTGCCACTGGGAGGGAGACCCAGTACTTC,CATGRETQYF
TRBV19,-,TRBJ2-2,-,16,TGTGCCAGTAGTAAGGCCACCTACTTGAACACCGGGGAGCTGTTTTTT,CASSKATYLNTGELFF
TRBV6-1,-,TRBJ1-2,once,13,TGTGCCAGCACCATAGGGAGTAGCTATGGCTACACCTTC,CASTIGSSYGYTF
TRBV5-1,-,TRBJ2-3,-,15,TGCGCCAGCAGCTTGGGTTTAACTGACACAGATACGCAGTATTTT,CASSLGLTDTDTQYF
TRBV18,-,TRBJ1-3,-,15,TGTGCCAGCTCACCGGGGGTATCCCTGGAAAACACCATATATTTT,CASSPGVSLENTIYF
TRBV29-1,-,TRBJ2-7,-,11,TGCAGCGGGGGGTTGGGCGGGGAGCAGTACTTC,CSGGLGGEQYF
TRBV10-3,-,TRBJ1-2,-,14,TGTGCCATCAGTGAGTCTGGGCAGGAGTATGGCTACACCTTC,CAISESGQEYGYTF
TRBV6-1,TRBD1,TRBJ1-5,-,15,TGTGCCAGCAGTGAACCGGGACAGGGCAATCAGCCCCAGCATTTT,CASSEPGQGNQPQHF
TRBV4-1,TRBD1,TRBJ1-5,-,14,TGCGCCAGCAGCCAACGGACAGGGTATCAGCCCCAGCATTTT,CASSQRTGYQPQHF
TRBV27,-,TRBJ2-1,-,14,TGTGCCAGCGGGGAGGGGGCTCTAGTAAAGGAGCAGTTCTTC,CASGEGALVKEQFF
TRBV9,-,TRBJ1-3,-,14,TGTGCCAGCAGCGTAGGGGGATTTGGAAACACCATATATTTT,CASSVGGFGNTIYF
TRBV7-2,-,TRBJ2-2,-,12,TGTGCCAGCAGCTTAGTAACCGGGGAGCTGTTTTTT,CASSLVTGELFF
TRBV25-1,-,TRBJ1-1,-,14,TGTGCCAGCAGTGAGGGAAGGATGAACACTGAAGCTTTCTTT,CASSEGRMNTEAFF
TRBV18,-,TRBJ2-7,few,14,TGTGCCAGCTCACGGGGAGGGGGTGACTACGAGCAGTACTTC,CASSRGGGDYEQYF
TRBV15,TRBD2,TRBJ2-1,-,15,TGTGCCACCAGCAGACAACTAGGCGGGGGCAATGAGCAGTTCTTC,CATSRQLGGGNEQFF
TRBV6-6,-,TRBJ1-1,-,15,TGTGCCAGCAGTTACTCGTCTGATATTGACACTGAAGCTTTCTTT,CASSYSSDIDTEAFF
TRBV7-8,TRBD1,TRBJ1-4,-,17,TGTGCCAGCAGCTTCCCTCCGACAGGGACAACTAATGAAAAACTGTTTTTT,CASSFPPTGTTNEKLFF
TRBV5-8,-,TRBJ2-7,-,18,TGTGCCAGCAGCTTCCATTCTAGAAGGGACCTGGGTTCCTACGAGCAGTACTTC,CASSFHSRRDLGSYEQYF
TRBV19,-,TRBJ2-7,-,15,TGTGCCAGTAGTCCAAGCGGCGGGGTCGGCTACGAGCAGTACTTC,CASSPSGGVGYEQYF
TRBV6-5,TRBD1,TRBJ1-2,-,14,TGTGCCAGCAGTTTCCAGGGGGCGGGATATGGCTACACCTTC,CASSFQGAGYGYTF
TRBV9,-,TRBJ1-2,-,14,TGTGCCAGCAGCGTAGTAGAGGGTAGCTATGGCTACACCTTC,CASSVVEGSYGYTF
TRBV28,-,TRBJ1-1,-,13,TGTGCCAGCAGTTTCTCGGGGTACACTGAAGCTTTCTTT,CASSFSGYTEAFF
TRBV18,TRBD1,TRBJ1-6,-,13,TGTGCCAGCTCACCGGACAGGCTTTCACCCCTCCACTTT,CASSPDRLSPLHF
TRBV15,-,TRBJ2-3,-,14,TGTGCCACCCTCGACACTAGCCGGACAGATACGCAGTATTTT,CATLDTSRTDTQYF
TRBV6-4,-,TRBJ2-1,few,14,TGTGCCAGCAGAGGACTCAAGCGGGCGGGAGAGCAGTTCTTC,CASRGLKRAGEQFF
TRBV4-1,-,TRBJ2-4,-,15,TGCGCCAGCAGCCAAGAGGGCAGAGGGCGGAACATTCAGTACTTC,CASSQEGRGRNIQYF
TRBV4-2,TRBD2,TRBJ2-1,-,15,TGTGCCAGCAGCCAAGTACTAGCGGGGGGTATTGAGCAGTTCTTC,CASSQVLAGGIEQFF
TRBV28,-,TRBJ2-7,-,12,TGTGCCAGCAGTTCGTTGTTGTACGAGCAGTACTTC,CASSSLLYEQYF
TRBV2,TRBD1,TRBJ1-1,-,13,TGTGCCAGCATCCTACAGGGGGCAACCGAAGCTTTCTTT,CASILQGATEAFF
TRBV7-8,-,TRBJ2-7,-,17,TGTGCCAGCAGCTTAGCGGATTCGGGACTTACCCTATACGAGCAGTACTTC,CASSLADSGLTLYEQYF
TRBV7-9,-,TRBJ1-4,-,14,TGTGCCAGCAGCTCACGAAGGGCCAAGGAAAAACTGTTTTTT,CASSSRRAKEKLFF
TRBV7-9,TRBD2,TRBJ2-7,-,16,TGTGCCAGCAGCCTTGGGGAGGGGACGGGAACCTACGAGCAGTACTTC,CASSLGEGTGTYEQYF
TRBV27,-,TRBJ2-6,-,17,TGTGCCAGCAGTTTAAGGGGGAGTCCAGGGGGGGCCAACGTCCTGACTTTC,CASSLRGSPGGANVLTF
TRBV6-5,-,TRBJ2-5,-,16,TGTGCCAGCAGTTACAGCATCATGGACGGGCAAGAGACCCAGTACTTC,CASSYSIMDGQETQYF
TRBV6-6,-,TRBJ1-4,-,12,TGTGCCAGCAGTTACCGGAATGAAAAACTGTTTTTT,CASSYRNEKLFF
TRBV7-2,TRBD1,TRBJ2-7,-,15,TGTGCCAGCACCCTTAGGGTGGCAGGGGGTGCGGAGCAGTACTTC,CASTLRVAGGAEQYF
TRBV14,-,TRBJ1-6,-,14,TGTGCCAGCAGCCAAGCCGGGCTGGGGTCACCCCTCCACTTT,CASSQAGLGSPLHF
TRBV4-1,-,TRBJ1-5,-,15,TGCGCCAGCAGCCAAGAAGGGCATAGCAATCAGCCCCAGCATTTT,CASSQEGHSNQPQHF
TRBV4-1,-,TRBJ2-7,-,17,TGCGCCAGCAGCCCCCCGGACGGAGTCGGGGAGCCCTACGAGCAGTACTTC,CASSPPDGVGEPYEQYF